This TCR beta chain appears in the sequencing data of a study of blood T cell repertoires in COVID-19. Study details: Some COVID-19 samples were acute and others convalescent; all came from the United States, Italy and Spain. The cDNA or gDNA used as material had been derived from T cells, B-cell-depleted T cells, or PBMCs.

During active infection, Seattle patients enrolled and were then monitored through disease. Clones were sequenced by immunoSEQ multiplex PCR, and TCRdb holds only the in-frame ones, with some missing. The profile covers about 120,000 clones, with 81% appearing a single time and 17% taken by the ten largest. Material: peripheral blood. The TCR comes from a man aged 25-45 years with COVID-19, enrolled during active disease.

The CDR3 nucleotides are TGTGCCTGGAGTGGTGGATTTCGCGGCGCTTTCTTT. This translates into CAWSGGFRGAFF. The chain couples TRBV30 to TRBJ1-1; D is uncertain. Germline V CDR1 and CDR2: GTSNPN, SVGIG (reference sequence). Trimming took off 1 base at V and 11 bases at J, with 14 bases between the two ends. The CDR3 extends over 12 amino acids.